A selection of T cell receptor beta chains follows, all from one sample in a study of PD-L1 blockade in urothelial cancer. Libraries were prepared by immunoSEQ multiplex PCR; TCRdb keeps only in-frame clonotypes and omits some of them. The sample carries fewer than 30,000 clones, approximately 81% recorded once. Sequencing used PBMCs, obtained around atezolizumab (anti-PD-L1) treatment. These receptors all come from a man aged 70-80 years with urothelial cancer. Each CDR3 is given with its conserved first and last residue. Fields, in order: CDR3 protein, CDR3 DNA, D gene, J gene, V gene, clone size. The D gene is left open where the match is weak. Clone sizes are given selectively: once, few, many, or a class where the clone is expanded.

cdr3_aa: CASSVLGQGGQPQHF; cdr3_nt: TGTGCCAGTAGTGTCCTCGGACAGGGGGGACAGCCCCAGCATTTT; d_call: TRBD1; j_call: TRBJ1-5; v_call: TRBV19; clone_size: .
cdr3_aa: CASSSDGTGGYEQYF; cdr3_nt: TGTGCCAGCAGCTCGGACGGGACAGGGGGCTACGAGCAGTACTTC; d_call: TRBD1; j_call: TRBJ2-7; v_call: TRBV11-3; clone_size: .
cdr3_aa: CASSHGGETQYF; cdr3_nt: TGTGCCAGTAGTCACGGGGGTGAGACCCAGTACTTC; d_call: .; j_call: TRBJ2-5; v_call: TRBV19; clone_size: .
cdr3_aa: CASRELGLAGLDTQYF; cdr3_nt: TGTGCCAGCAGAGAACTGGGACTAGCGGGTCTCGATACGCAGTATTTT; d_call: TRBD2; j_call: TRBJ2-3; v_call: TRBV2; clone_size: .
cdr3_aa: CASSPAMGANTEAFF; cdr3_nt: TGTGCCAGTAGTCCAGCCATGGGGGCGAACACTGAAGCTTTCTTT; d_call: .; j_call: TRBJ1-1; v_call: TRBV19; clone_size: .
cdr3_aa: CASSDETGGFYGYTF; cdr3_nt: TGTGCCAGCAGTGACGAGACAGGGGGCTTCTATGGCTACACCTTC; d_call: TRBD1; j_call: TRBJ1-2; v_call: TRBV6-1; clone_size: .
cdr3_aa: CASSLAVQGHEQFF; cdr3_nt: TGTGCCAGCAGCTTAGCGGTTCAGGGCCATGAGCAGTTCTTC; d_call: .; j_call: TRBJ2-1; v_call: TRBV7-8; clone_size: .
cdr3_aa: CAWSRRTEQFF; cdr3_nt: TGTGCCTGGAGTCGGAGGACTGAGCAGTTCTTC; d_call: .; j_call: TRBJ2-1; v_call: TRBV30; clone_size: .
cdr3_aa: CASSARGGLAGVTAQETQYF; cdr3_nt: TGTGCCAGCAGCGCCCGGGGGGGACTAGCGGGAGTTACAGCACAAGAGACCCAGTACTTC; d_call: TRBD2; j_call: TRBJ2-5; v_call: TRBV9; clone_size: .
cdr3_aa: CASSEWWLAEQYF; cdr3_nt: TGTGCCAGCAGTGAATGGTGGCTAGCGGAGCAGTACTTC; d_call: .; j_call: TRBJ2-7; v_call: TRBV25-1; clone_size: .
cdr3_aa: CASNLQGNQPQHF; cdr3_nt: TGTGCCAGTAACCTACAGGGTAATCAGCCCCAGCATTTT; d_call: .; j_call: TRBJ1-5; v_call: TRBV19; clone_size: .
cdr3_aa: CASSPPLAGGPGEQFF; cdr3_nt: TGTGCCAGCAGCCCGCCCTTAGCAGGAGGGCCAGGTGAGCAGTTCTTC; d_call: .; j_call: TRBJ2-1; v_call: TRBV5-8; clone_size: once
cdr3_aa: CASSSQTGENIQYF; cdr3_nt: TGTGCCAGCAGCTCCCAGACAGGGGAAAACATTCAGTACTTC; d_call: TRBD1; j_call: TRBJ2-4; v_call: TRBV5-4; clone_size: .
cdr3_aa: CASSRQVSSYNEQFF; cdr3_nt: TGTGCCAGCAGTAGACAGGTGAGCTCCTACAATGAGCAGTTCTTC; d_call: .; j_call: TRBJ2-1; v_call: TRBV6-5; clone_size: .
cdr3_aa: CASSLHSGLRTSEQYF; cdr3_nt: TGCGCCAGCAGCTTGCACTCGGGACTCCGAACTTCCGAGCAGTACTTC; d_call: .; j_call: TRBJ2-7; v_call: TRBV5-1; clone_size: .
cdr3_aa: CASSLADSINTGELFF; cdr3_nt: TGTGCCAGCAGCTTAGCAGACAGTATCAACACCGGGGAGCTGTTTTTT; d_call: .; j_call: TRBJ2-2; v_call: TRBV7-8; clone_size: .
cdr3_aa: CASSTDRDEQFF; cdr3_nt: TGTGCCAGCAGCACCGACAGGGATGAGCAGTTCTTC; d_call: TRBD1; j_call: TRBJ2-1; v_call: TRBV5-4; clone_size: once
cdr3_aa: CASSLTGVPPWREQYF; cdr3_nt: TGTGCCAGCAGTTTAACAGGGGTTCCCCCATGGAGGGAGCAGTACTTC; d_call: TRBD1; j_call: TRBJ2-7; v_call: TRBV28; clone_size: .
cdr3_aa: CASSLTGNEPDEQYF; cdr3_nt: TGTGCCAGCAGCCTCACAGGGAATGAACCAGACGAGCAGTACTTC; d_call: .; j_call: TRBJ2-7; v_call: TRBV5-4; clone_size: .
cdr3_aa: CASSLVVGLAMETQYF; cdr3_nt: TGTGCCAGCAGCTTAGTGGTGGGACTAGCTATGGAGACCCAGTACTTC; d_call: TRBD2; j_call: TRBJ2-5; v_call: TRBV11-2; clone_size: .
cdr3_aa: CASSSYDRGGMNTIYF; cdr3_nt: TGTGCCAGCAGTTCCTATGACAGGGGGGGCATGAACACCATATATTTT; d_call: TRBD1; j_call: TRBJ1-3; v_call: TRBV6-5; clone_size: few
cdr3_aa: CASSMGQGNYEQYF; cdr3_nt: TGTGCCAGCAGCATGGGACAGGGTAACTACGAGCAGTACTTC; d_call: TRBD1; j_call: TRBJ2-7; v_call: TRBV9; clone_size: .
cdr3_aa: CASTPRGRYGYTF; cdr3_nt: TGTGCCAGTACCCCAAGGGGAAGGTATGGCTACACCTTC; d_call: .; j_call: TRBJ1-2; v_call: TRBV19; clone_size: .
cdr3_aa: CASATGTGVGNEQFF; cdr3_nt: TGTGCCAGCGCGACCGGGACAGGGGTAGGGAATGAGCAGTTCTTC; d_call: TRBD1; j_call: TRBJ2-1; v_call: TRBV2; clone_size: few
cdr3_aa: CASSRLIGSSWHTF; cdr3_nt: TGTGCCAGCAGTCGTCTGATTGGTTCGTCTTGGCACACCTTC; d_call: .; j_call: TRBJ1-2; v_call: TRBV6-5; clone_size: .
cdr3_aa: CASSQEIKRARGTDTQYF; cdr3_nt: TGTGCCAGCAGCCAAGAGATTAAGCGGGCCAGGGGCACAGATACGCAGTATTTT; d_call: .; j_call: TRBJ2-3; v_call: TRBV4-2; clone_size: .
cdr3_aa: CASSPHSERRNNQPQHF; cdr3_nt: TGTGCCAGCAGCCCCCACTCCGAGCGACGAAACAATCAGCCCCAGCATTTT; d_call: .; j_call: TRBJ1-5; v_call: TRBV28; clone_size: .
cdr3_aa: CSVYSGRDGNEQFF; cdr3_nt: TGCAGCGTTTATAGCGGGAGAGACGGGAATGAGCAGTTCTTC; d_call: TRBD2; j_call: TRBJ2-1; v_call: TRBV29-1; clone_size: .
cdr3_aa: CASSPTGTGGDEQYF; cdr3_nt: TGTGCCAGCTCGCCTACCGGGACAGGGGGCGACGAGCAGTACTTC; d_call: TRBD1; j_call: TRBJ2-7; v_call: TRBV18; clone_size: .
cdr3_aa: CAISTTGVAPGEQYF; cdr3_nt: TGTGCCATCAGTACGACAGGGGTTGCCCCCGGCGAGCAGTACTTC; d_call: TRBD1; j_call: TRBJ2-7; v_call: TRBV10-3; clone_size: .
cdr3_aa: CASSLGLAVYNEQFF; cdr3_nt: TGTGCCAGCAGCTTGGGACTAGCGGTCTACAATGAGCAGTTCTTC; d_call: TRBD2; j_call: TRBJ2-1; v_call: TRBV7-3; clone_size: .
cdr3_aa: CASSLDSRTQETQYF; cdr3_nt: TGCGCCAGCAGCTTGGACAGCCGTACCCAAGAGACCCAGTACTTC; d_call: .; j_call: TRBJ2-5; v_call: TRBV5-1; clone_size: .
cdr3_aa: CASSSPGTGGVHEQYF; cdr3_nt: TGTGCCAGCAGTTCCCCGGGGACAGGGGGCGTCCACGAGCAGTACTTC; d_call: TRBD1; j_call: TRBJ2-7; v_call: TRBV28; clone_size: .
cdr3_aa: CASLEQGRETQYF; cdr3_nt: TGTGCCAGCCTCGAACAGGGGCGAGAGACCCAGTACTTC; d_call: TRBD1; j_call: TRBJ2-5; v_call: TRBV18; clone_size: .
cdr3_aa: CASSLDRDTQYF; cdr3_nt: TGTGCCAGCAGCTTGGACAGGGACACCCAGTACTTC; d_call: .; j_call: TRBJ2-5; v_call: TRBV5-4; clone_size: .
cdr3_aa: CAWSPGTGVREQYF; cdr3_nt: TGTGCCTGGAGTCCCGGGACAGGGGTTAGGGAGCAGTACTTC; d_call: TRBD1; j_call: TRBJ2-7; v_call: TRBV30; clone_size: .
cdr3_aa: CASRPPSGGGYYGYTF; cdr3_nt: TGTGCCAGCCGCCCCCCCAGTGGAGGGGGCTACTATGGCTACACCTTC; d_call: TRBD1; j_call: TRBJ1-2; v_call: TRBV28; clone_size: .
cdr3_aa: CASRDPTGSHGYTF; cdr3_nt: TGTGCCAGCAGAGACCCCACAGGATCTCATGGCTACACCTTC; d_call: .; j_call: TRBJ1-2; v_call: TRBV6-1; clone_size: .
cdr3_aa: CASSPGRYSNQPQHF; cdr3_nt: TGTGCCAGCAGCCCTGGGAGGTATAGCAATCAGCCCCAGCATTTT; d_call: .; j_call: TRBJ1-5; v_call: TRBV27; clone_size: .
cdr3_aa: CASSYSGDTYF; cdr3_nt: TGTGCCAGCAGTTACTCCGGGGACACCTACTTC; d_call: .; j_call: TRBJ2-7; v_call: TRBV6-5; clone_size: .
cdr3_aa: CASSGGSEKLFF; cdr3_nt: TGTGCCAGCAGCGGAGGCAGCGAAAAACTGTTTTTT; d_call: .; j_call: TRBJ1-4; v_call: TRBV7-9; clone_size: .
cdr3_aa: CASSTTRNTIYF; cdr3_nt: TGTGCCAGCAGTACCACAAGAAACACCATATATTTT; d_call: .; j_call: TRBJ1-3; v_call: TRBV28; clone_size: few
cdr3_aa: CAIREREGGGETQYF; cdr3_nt: TGTGCCATCAGGGAGCGGGAGGGAGGAGGAGAGACCCAGTACTTC; d_call: TRBD2; j_call: TRBJ2-5; v_call: TRBV10-3; clone_size: .
cdr3_aa: CASSFAFGASGTDTQYF; cdr3_nt: TGTGCCAGCAGCTTTGCCTTTGGGGCTAGCGGCACAGATACGCAGTATTTT; d_call: .; j_call: TRBJ2-3; v_call: TRBV11-1; clone_size: .
cdr3_aa: CASRPRDSSYEQYF; cdr3_nt: TGTGCCAGCAGGCCAAGGGACTCATCCTACGAGCAGTACTTC; d_call: .; j_call: TRBJ2-7; v_call: TRBV5-8; clone_size: .
cdr3_aa: CASSLFSGQEKLFF; cdr3_nt: TGTGCCAGCAGCTTATTTTCGGGACAAGAAAAACTGTTTTTT; d_call: .; j_call: TRBJ1-4; v_call: TRBV11-2; clone_size: .
cdr3_aa: CASSSQGISNQPQHF; cdr3_nt: TGTGCCAGCAGCTCACAGGGGATAAGCAATCAGCCCCAGCATTTT; d_call: TRBD1; j_call: TRBJ1-5; v_call: TRBV2; clone_size: .
cdr3_aa: CASSSTGTPADTQYF; cdr3_nt: TGTGCCAGCAGCTCCACCGGGACTCCAGCAGATACGCAGTATTTT; d_call: .; j_call: TRBJ2-3; v_call: TRBV7-8; clone_size: .
cdr3_aa: CASSDPGQETQYF; cdr3_nt: TGCGCCAGCAGTGATCCGGGCCAAGAGACCCAGTACTTC; d_call: .; j_call: TRBJ2-5; v_call: TRBV10-1; clone_size: .
cdr3_aa: CASSSTGFSEKLFF; cdr3_nt: TGTGCCAGCAGTTCGACAGGGTTCAGCGAAAAACTGTTTTTT; d_call: TRBD1; j_call: TRBJ1-4; v_call: TRBV28; clone_size: .